This T cell receptor beta chain was captured by sequencing in a study of CD8+CD57+ T cells in acquired aplastic anemia. The overall study: Sorted CD4+ and CD8+ cell DNA averaged approximately 3.2 ug. Findings and limits, study-wide: Patients and controls had CD8+ Simpson's diversity values that were not significantly distinct.

Using genomic DNA as the template, TCR beta VDJ and CDR3 profiling was carried out. Each CDR3 protein is one row after TCRdb ran MiXCR on the reads. The table shows about 180,000 distinct CDR3 sequences, with 50% to 65% occurring only once. About this clonotype itself: Its antigen is unidentified.

In patients chosen for sequencing, flow cytometry had shown CD8+CD57+ cell expansion. CDR3 length: 14 residues. CDR1 and CDR2 (germline): MDHEN, SYDVKM. Trimming pared 5 bases from V and 7 bases from J, leaving 14 bases between. The clonotype comes from a human donor with aplastic anemia. Specimen: sorted CD4+, CD8+, or CD8+CD57+ T cells (not recorded which) from PBMCs. The chain couples TRBV28 to TRBJ1-4; D is uncertain. Written as DNA, the CDR3 is TGTGCCAGCAGTCCCCCGTCCCGGGGTGAAAAACTGTTTTTT. This translates into CASSPPSRGEKLFF.